Presented here are 27 T cell receptor beta chains from one specimen sequenced in a study of response to subunit inactivated influenza vaccine. TCRdb fed the RT-PCR reads into MiXCR, producing one record per CDR3 protein. The sample carries 650,000 to 800,000 distinct CDR3 sequences, around 14% recorded once. This specimen was PBMCs from blood, taken about 14 days before vaccination. Source of these receptors: a man aged 50 to 59 who received an inactivated influenza vaccine.

V and J are TRBV12-3 or TRBV12-4 and TRBJ2-1; D is tentatively TRBD1 or TRBD2 (5 bases each). This CDR3 spans 14 amino acids. The V end lost 6 bases, the J end lost 6 bases, and 15 bases lay between the germline ends. As DNA, the CDR3 is TGTGCCAGCAGGACCGGGACCGTCGTCAATGAGCAGTTCTTC. This gives the protein CASRTGTVVNEQFF.

V gene TRBV7-2 combines with J gene TRBJ1-5; a weak D match, TRBD1 (6 bases). Germline V CDR1 and CDR2: SGHTA, FQGNSA. CDR3 length: 15 amino acids. Trimming took off 1 base at V and 9 bases at J, with 16 bases between the two ends. The CDR3 here is CASSLGQAYGSPQHF. CDR3 DNA: TGTGCCAGCAGCTTAGGACAGGCTTACGGATCGCCCCAGCATTTT.

The rearrangement uses TRBV19 and TRBJ2-7; a possible D gene is TRBD2 (6 bases). Germline V gives CDR1 LNHDA, CDR2 SQIVND (reference sequence). CDR3 length: 16 amino acids. The V gene lost 5 bases and the J gene lost 2 bases, with 19 bases spanning the gap. CDR3 bases: TGTGCCAGTAGTTCTACCTGGCGACGGGGGACCTACGAGCAGTACTTC. Translation gives CASSSTWRRGTYEQYF.

The table lists this clonotype with many counts. The chain recombines TRBV5-1 with TRBJ2-5, with TRBD2 identical over 7 bases. With V trimmed by 3 bases and J by 4 bases, 3 bases remained unmatched. The CDR3 length is 13 residues. Germline V gives CDR1 SGHRS, CDR2 YFSETQ. This CDR3 reads CASSSGGGETQYF. CDR3 nucleotide sequence: TGCGCCAGCAGCTCGGGGGGTGGAGAGACCCAGTACTTC.

This rearrangement joins TRBV29-1 to TRBJ2-7; 8 nucleotides match TRBD1. Germline V gives CDR1 SQVTM, CDR2 ANQGSEA. The CDR3 contains 14 residues. Unmatched junction bases numbered 8, after V lost 3 bases and J lost 4 bases. The CDR3 DNA reads TGCAGCGTTGAGTCAGGGGGCGAGAGTTACGAGCAGTACTTC. Protein product: CSVESGGESYEQYF.

This clonotype was counted only a few times. This chain uses TRBV30 with TRBJ2-1; 7 bases are a match to TRBD2. Germline values: CDR1 GTSNPN, CDR2 SVGIG (reference sequence). The junction had 1 base not matched to a gene; V was cut back by 0 bases and J by 2 bases. This CDR3 contains 14 residues. CDR3: CAWSVGGAYNEQFF. CDR3 sequence (DNA): TGTGCCTGGAGTGTTGGGGGGGCCTACAATGAGCAGTTCTTC.

There are a few counts of this clonotype. The V and J genes are TRBV4-3 and TRBJ2-7, with 10 bases fitting TRBD1. CDR3 length: 14 amino acids. The germline V gene has CDR1 LGHNA and CDR2 YSLEER. V dropped 0 bases and J dropped 9; count of bases not matched to a gene: 5. The CDR3 here is CASSQEATGGAQYF. CDR3 bases: TGCGCCAGCAGCCAAGAAGCGACAGGGGGCGCGCAGTACTTC.

The chain couples TRBV5-6 to TRBJ1-5; a weak D match, TRBD1 (6 bases). Germline-derived CDR1 and CDR2 are SGHDT and YYEEEE. The CDR3 extends over 15 amino acids. Trimming cost V 3 bases and J 3 bases, with 13 bases left between them. This CDR3 is CASSSTGFFNQPQHF. CDR3 DNA: TGTGCCAGCAGCTCTACAGGGTTTTTCAATCAGCCCCAGCATTTT.

This clonotype has just a few counts. The CDR3 sequence: CASSQTAHSNQPQHF. CDR3 DNA: TGTGCCAGCAGCCAAACGGCTCATAGCAATCAGCCCCAGCATTTT. V usage is TRBV5-6 and J usage is TRBJ1-5; D gene ambiguous. CDR3 length equals 15 residues. CDR1 SGHDT and CDR2 YYEEEE come from the germline V gene. V was cut by 4 bases and J by 0 bases, with 11 bases left in between.

In its sample, this clonotype was seen many times. The V gene is TRBV20-1, the J gene TRBJ2-5; 13 nucleotides line up with TRBD2. The CDR3 has 14 residues. Germline CDR1 reads DFQATT; CDR2 reads SNEGSKA (reference sequence). With 1 base clipped from V and 4 bases from J, the junction kept 0 bases outside the gene matches. The CDR3 spells CSARGLAGGETQYF. The CDR3 DNA follows: TGCAGTGCTAGAGGACTAGCGGGAGGAGAGACCCAGTACTTC.

This clonotype was found a few times. This chain links TRBV19 with TRBJ2-2; 8 nucleotides match TRBD1. V dropped 11 bases and J dropped 6; count of bases not matched to a gene: 5. The V gene's germline CDR1 is LNHDA and CDR2 SQIVND (reference sequence). The CDR3 extends over 12 amino acids. CDR3 in DNA: TGTGCCTGCTCGACAGGGGCCGGGGAGCTGTTTTTT. As protein: CACSTGAGELFF.

CDR3 sequence: CASSVALPNYGYTF. CDR3 DNA: TGTGCCAGCAGCGTAGCTCTACCTAACTATGGCTACACCTTC. The V and J genes are TRBV9 and TRBJ1-2; no clear D gene. Germline V gene sequence: CDR1 SGDLS, CDR2 YYNGEE. Trimming stripped 0 bases from V and 0 bases from J, with 6 bases between. The CDR3 is made up of 14 amino acids.

The J gene is TRBJ2-5, the V gene TRBV25-1; D is possibly TRBD1 or TRBD2 (5 bases each). V was shortened by 1 base and J by 2 bases, with 11 bases between the two germline ends. From germline, CDR1 is MGHDK and CDR2 SYGVNS. The CDR3 runs 15 residues. CDR3 protein: CASSESGGPQETQYF. As DNA, the CDR3 is TGTGCCAGCAGTGAATCTGGGGGACCGCAAGAGACCCAGTACTTC. The entire variable domain, with the rest obtained from reference TRBV25-1 and TRBJ2-5, is as follows: EADIYQTPRYLVIGTGKKITLECSQTMGHDKMYWYQQDPGMELHLIHYSYGVNSTEKGDLSSESTVSRIRTEHFPLTLESARPSHTSQYLCASSESGGPQETQYFGPGTRLLVL.

V gene TRBV19 combines with J gene TRBJ2-1, with D possibly TRBD1 on 6 matching bases. Germline V gene sequence: CDR1 LNHDA, CDR2 SQIVND (reference sequence). The V gene lost 4 bases and the J gene lost 7 bases, with 17 bases spanning the gap. This CDR3 is built from 15 residues. The CDR3: CASSTRQETGNEQFF. In DNA, the CDR3 is TGTGCCAGTAGTACCAGACAGGAAACGGGGAATGAGCAGTTCTTC.

The table lists this clonotype with a few counts. The chain is built from TRBV14 and TRBJ2-7; tentative D call: TRBD1 (5 bases). V lost 2 bases and J lost 2, with 10 bases in between. The CDR3 spans 14 residues. The germline CDR1 and CDR2 sequences are SGHDN and FVKESK. This CDR3 reads CASSQKRQTYEQYF. In DNA, the CDR3 is TGTGCCAGCAGCCAAAAACGACAGACCTACGAGCAGTACTTC.

This clonotype was recorded many times. The chain carries TRBV7-9 and TRBJ2-7; D gene unclear. CDR3 length equals 12 residues. Germline CDR1 and CDR2: SEHNR and FQNEAQ (reference sequence). Between the trimmed V and J ends, which lost 4 bases and 0 bases, there was a span of 4 bases. DNA for the CDR3: TGTGCCAGCAGCTCTATCTCCTACGAGCAGTACTTC. Protein: CASSSISYEQYF.

This clonotype was recorded a few times. The chain is built from TRBV4-2 and TRBJ1-5, with D possibly TRBD1 on 6 matching bases. The CDR3 is 16 residues long. Per the germline V gene, CDR1 is LGHNA and CDR2 is YNFKEQ. V was clipped by 0 bases and J by 6 bases, with 15 bases between them. CDR3 nucleotides: TGTGCCAGCAGCCAAGATCAAACAGGGTATAGTCAGCCCCAGCATTTT. It codes for CASSQDQTGYSQPQHF.

This clonotype was observed a handful of times. V usage is TRBV5-1 and J usage is TRBJ1-2; D call uncertain. The CDR3 has 14 residues. The germline CDR1 and CDR2 sequences are SGHRS and YFSETQ. V lost 1 base and J 7 bases, leaving 14 bases between the germline ends. In DNA form, the CDR3 reads TGCGCCAGCAGCTTGAATGTGGCAGGCCCTGGCTACACCTTC. This codes for CASSLNVAGPGYTF. Variable domain in full (rest from reference TRBV5-1 and TRBJ1-2): KAGVTQTPRYLIKTRGQQVTLSCSPISGHRSVSWYQQTPGQGLQFLFEYFSETQRNKGNFPGRFSGRQFSNSRSEMNVSTLELGDSALYLCASSLNVAGPGYTFGSGTRLTVV.

Only a few counts were recorded for this clonotype. The chain joins TRBV12-3 or TRBV12-4 to TRBJ2-1, with 12 bases lining up with TRBD1. CDR3 size: 17 residues. After removal of 6 bases from V and 12 bases from J, the junction contained 18 bases not matched to a gene. The CDR3 loop reads CASRGQGAIRRTSAQFF. The CDR3 DNA is TGTGCCAGCAGGGGACAGGGGGCAATCCGAAGGACTAGCGCGCAGTTCTTC.

The V gene is TRBV6-5, the J gene TRBJ2-2; tentatively, D is TRBD1 (6 bases). V lost 2 bases, J lost 7 bases, and 20 bases lay in between. Germline values: CDR1 MNHEY, CDR2 SVGAGI. This CDR3 is 17 amino acids long. The CDR3 protein is CASSYLRPRGFGGELFF. In DNA form, the CDR3 reads TGTGCCAGCAGTTACCTTCGGCCCAGGGGCTTTGGCGGGGAGCTGTTTTTT.

The rearrangement uses TRBV12-3 or TRBV12-4 and TRBJ2-4, with D uncertain. The CDR3 totals 16 residues. Between the trimmed V and J ends, which lost 4 bases and 0 bases, there was a span of 13 bases. CDR3 bases: TGTGCCAGCAGTTCGCTAGGGTTGTTAGCCAAAAACATTCAGTACTTC. It encodes CASSSLGLLAKNIQYF.

This clonotype was seen a handful of times. The chain carries TRBV28 and TRBJ2-1, with TRBD2 identical over 12 bases. With 4 bases clipped from V and 7 bases from J, the junction kept 11 bases outside the gene matches. Per the germline V gene, CDR1 is MDHEN and CDR2 is SYDVKM. This CDR3 region has 17 residues. The DNA of the CDR3 is TGTGCCAGCAGTTCCGAAATCACTAGCGGGAGGATAAATGAGCAGTTCTTC. It yields the protein CASSSEITSGRINEQFF.

J is TRBJ2-5 and V is TRBV7-9; TRBD2 aligns across 9 bases. V was clipped by 5 bases and J by 4 bases; unmatched bases: 5. Germline loops: CDR1 SEHNR, CDR2 FQNEAQ (reference sequence). The CDR3 contains 14 residues. Here the CDR3 reads CASSGAGGPETQYF. As DNA, the CDR3 is TGTGCCAGCAGCGGAGCGGGGGGTCCAGAGACCCAGTACTTC.

The chain couples TRBV11-2 to TRBJ2-3; D not certain. V was trimmed by 5 bases and J by 11 bases, leaving 14 bases between them. CDR3 length: 12 amino acids. Looked up from germline, CDR1 is SGHAT and CDR2 is FQNNGV. CDR3 DNA: TGTGCCAGCAGCCCAATAACCAACGAGCAGTATTTT. This sequence encodes CASSPITNEQYF.

The chain uses TRBV2 and TRBJ2-1; TRBD1 aligns across 11 bases. Trimming at V came to 6 bases and at J to 9 bases, leaving 4 bases not matched to a gene. From germline, CDR1 is SNHLY and CDR2 FYNNEI. The CDR3 sequence is 13 residues long. The CDR3 here is CASSGQGAGEQFF. In DNA form, the CDR3 reads TGTGCCAGCAGCGGACAGGGGGCGGGTGAGCAGTTCTTC.

This clonotype was observed at least ten times. The CDR3 DNA reads TGTGCCAGCAGCTGGACCTCCTTAGGGGAGACCCAGTACTTC. The encoded protein is CASSWTSLGETQYF. The rearrangement joins TRBV7-2 to TRBJ2-5; no definite D call. The CDR3 consists of 14 residues. Germline V gene data show CDR1 as SGHTA and CDR2 as FQGNSA. The V end was cut by 4 bases, the J end by 5 bases, with 14 bases between.

This clonotype was counted between two and nine times. This chain joins TRBV4-2 and TRBJ1-1, with TRBD1 as a possible D gene (5 bases). This CDR3 is built from 15 residues. The germline V gene has CDR1 LGHNA and CDR2 YNFKEQ. The germline V and J ends were trimmed by 1 base and 11 bases, with 20 bases remaining between them. DNA for the CDR3: TGTGCCAGCAGCCAAGGGCCCCAGGGTTCGGGTTACGCTTTCTTT. Its translation is CASSQGPQGSGYAFF.